Listed here are 16 T cell receptor beta chains from one sample, sequenced in a study of regulatory T cells in long-lasting Graves disease. This sample's time point: newly diagnosed GD, antithyroid drugs for less than 3 months. PBMC-derived RNA was used for the TCR library. Arm-PCR of CDR3 regions and iRepertoire HTBI primers were used to build TCR beta libraries. TCRdb reprocessed the multiplex PCR reads with MiXCR, giving one entry per CDR3 protein. The sample lists 510,000 or so distinct CDR3 sequences, approximately 12% occurring once. The same sample was also studied in work on T cells in Graves' hyperthyroidism and ophthalmopathy.

The sequencing here drew on peripheral blood mononuclear cells (PBMCs), taken at new diagnosis, from a patient treated with antithyroid drugs. Every receptor here comes from a woman in her twenties or thirties with Graves disease.

This chain connects TRBV6-1 to TRBJ1-2; no definite D call. V gave up 0 bases and J gave up 0 bases, with 14 bases separating them. The CDR3 has 17 amino acids. Germline CDR1 MNHNS, CDR2 SASEGT. The CDR3 protein is CASSEALGSGANYGYTF. The CDR3 region has the DNA TGTGCCAGCAGTGAAGCGCTTGGGAGTGGGGCTAACTATGGCTACACCTTC.

This clonotype was seen at least ten times. The chain employs TRBV27 and TRBJ2-7; weak D call: TRBD2 (5 bases). Looked up from germline, CDR1 is MNHEY and CDR2 is SMNVEV (reference sequence). The CDR3 has 15 residues. V lost 3 bases to trimming and J lost 6 bases, with 18 bases between them. The CDR3 DNA sequence: TGTGCCAGCAGTTTGTCACGTGGGAGTCTCCGCGAGCAGTACTTC. Translated: CASSLSRGSLREQYF.

This clonotype was picked up many times. This chain joins TRBV6-2 or TRBV6-3 and TRBJ2-1, with TRBD2 identical over 7 bases. V dropped 0 bases and J dropped 2; count of bases not matched to a gene: 10. The CDR3 contains 18 residues. Germline V gene data show CDR1 as MNHEY and CDR2 as SVGEGT. CDR3 sequence reads: CASSYSVGAGATYNEQFF. The CDR3 DNA reads TGTGCCAGCAGTTACTCCGTTGGGGCGGGAGCTACCTACAATGAGCAGTTCTTC.

J is TRBJ2-3 and V is TRBV11-2, with 10 bases matching TRBD2. Germline CDR1 reads SGHAT; CDR2 reads FQNNGV. V lost 2 bases, J lost 5 bases, and 13 bases stayed unmatched. This CDR3 is built from 18 residues. CDR3: CASSLTGASGRVLDTQYF. In DNA, the CDR3 is TGTGCCAGCAGCTTAACCGGGGCTAGCGGGAGAGTGCTAGATACGCAGTATTTT.

This clonotype was counted between two and nine times. V gene TRBV5-4 combines with J gene TRBJ2-6; D is unclear. Germline CDR1 and CDR2: SGHNT and YYREEE (reference sequence). This CDR3 has 16 amino acids. The ends were cut back, 2 bases at V and 4 bases at J, with 13 bases in the middle. The DNA of the CDR3 is TGTGCCAGCAGCTTCAAGGTTCTCGCCGGGGCCAACGTCCTGACTTTC. Protein sequence: CASSFKVLAGANVLTF. The whole variable domain, remainder taken from reference TRBV5-4 and TRBJ2-6, is ETGVTQSPTHLIKTRGQQVTLRCSSQSGHNTVSWYQQALGQGPQFIFQYYREEENGRGNFPPRFSGLQFPNYSSELNVNALELDDSALYLCASSFKVLAGANVLTFGAGSRLTVL.

About this clonotype: Without the conserved terminal phenylalanine or tryptophan, this CDR3 likely stems from a read error. The rearrangement uses TRBV7-9 and TRBJ1-1, with D perhaps TRBD1 (6 bases). The germline gives CDR1 SEHNR, CDR2 FQNEAQ (reference sequence). Trimming removed 2 bases at V and 4 bases at J, with 14 bases between. The CDR3 is 15 amino acids. This CDR3 reads CASSLRGTQSTEAFL. In DNA, the CDR3 is TGTGCCAGCAGCTTACGTGGGACACAGAGCACTGAAGCTTTCCTT.

The J gene is TRBJ2-1, the V gene TRBV3-1; maybe TRBD2 (5 bases). Trimming left V 0 bases short and J 0 bases short, with 15 bases between. CDR1 LGHDT and CDR2 YNNKEL come from the germline V gene (reference sequence). The CDR3 covers 18 residues. Written as DNA, the CDR3 is TGTGCCAGCAGCCAAGACAAGCGGTTCTTCAGCTCCTACAATGAGCAGTTCTTC. Amino acid sequence: CASSQDKRFFSSYNEQFF.

This clonotype was counted many times. The rearrangement joins TRBV11-2 to TRBJ1-3, with a tentative D call TRBD1 (5 bases). The germline CDR1 and CDR2 sequences are SGHAT and FQNNGV. The CDR3 contains 16 residues. Trimming took off 2 bases at V and 3 bases at J, with 14 bases between the two ends. The CDR3 DNA reads TGTGCCAGCAGCTTAATAAGGGGCCTTGGTGGAAACACCATATATTTT. It yields the protein CASSLIRGLGGNTIYF.

This clonotype was counted at least ten times. The V and J genes are TRBV2 and TRBJ2-5; 11 bases are a match to TRBD2. V was pared by 4 bases and J by 0 bases, with 1 base of the junction left unmatched. The germline CDR1 and CDR2 sequences are SNHLY and FYNNEI. This CDR3 has 15 amino acids. CDR3 nucleotide sequence: TGTGCCAGCAGTGGGACTAGCGGGCACCAAGAGACCCAGTACTTC. Amino acid sequence: CASSGTSGHQETQYF.

The CDR3: CSASTDADTQYF. DNA for the CDR3: TGCAGTGCTAGTACGGATGCAGATACGCAGTATTTT. The chain links TRBV20-1 to TRBJ2-3; no clear D. V gave up 3 bases and J gave up 4 bases, with 8 bases separating them. CDR3 length: 12 residues. In germline, CDR1 is DFQATT, CDR2 SNEGSKA (reference sequence).

This clonotype was counted at least ten times. This chain joins TRBV3-1 and TRBJ2-5; 9 nucleotides agree with TRBD2. Germline CDR1 and CDR2: LGHDT and YNNKEL (reference sequence). The CDR3 spans 15 residues. V lost 7 bases to trimming and J lost 1 base; unmatched junction nucleotides: 7. In DNA, the CDR3 is TGTGCCAGCAACCGACGTAGCGGGAGCCAAGAGACCCAGTACTTC. This gives the protein CASNRRSGSQETQYF.

This clonotype was observed many times. The chain is built from TRBV30 and TRBJ1-2; D gene uncertain. The CDR3 loop spans 12 amino acids. V shed 5 bases and J shed 4 bases, with 11 bases lying between them. Per the germline V gene, CDR1 is GTSNPN and CDR2 is SVGIG (reference sequence). CDR3 coding DNA: TGTGCCTGGGGAAGGGAGAGCTATGGCTACACCTTC. Its translation is CAWGRESYGYTF.

This clonotype has only a few counts. The chain has TRBV9 and TRBJ1-4; 9 bases agree with TRBD1. The germline V gene encodes CDR1 SGDLS and CDR2 YYNGEE. This CDR3 region has 15 residues. The trim removed 0 bases at V and 7 bases at J, leaving 4 bases unmatched. The CDR3 is CASSVDNRGPEKLFF. In nucleotides, the CDR3 is TGTGCCAGCAGCGTAGACAACAGGGGGCCTGAAAAACTGTTTTTT.

Many counts were recorded for this clonotype. The chain links TRBV2 to TRBJ1-3; D unclear. Deletions cut 6 bases from V and 0 bases from J, with 15 bases between. The germline CDR1 and CDR2 sequences are SNHLY and FYNNEI. This CDR3 is 16 amino acids long. In DNA form, the CDR3 reads TGTGCCAGCAGCGATCGGAGGACGGACTCTGGAAACACCATATATTTT. Translation: CASSDRRTDSGNTIYF.

Many counts were recorded for this clonotype. The CDR3, as DNA: TGTGCCAGCAGCTTAGTACAGAAGAACACTGAAGCTTTCTTT. It yields the protein CASSLVQKNTEAFF. J is TRBJ1-1 and V is TRBV11-2; D gene ambiguous. Germline V gene sequence: CDR1 SGHAT, CDR2 FQNNGV. Trimming left V 1 base short and J 1 base short, with 7 bases between. The CDR3 consists of 14 residues.

This clonotype occurred many times. The chain couples TRBV12-5 to TRBJ2-3; D uncertain. Trimming took 7 bases from V and 0 from J, leaving 14 bases between them. Germline V gene sequence: CDR1 LGHNT, CDR2 FRNRAP. The CDR3 totals 15 residues. The CDR3 region has the DNA TGTGCTAGTGACCCAGGACGGTTTAGCACAGATACGCAGTATTTT. Amino acid sequence: CASDPGRFSTDTQYF.